The 13 T cell receptor beta chains given below trace back to one sample, sequenced in a study of shared clonotypes between healthy human individuals. The repertoire was sequenced with immunoSEQ multiplex PCR; TCRdb's copy has only in-frame clones and lacks some. The data show 800,000 to 1,200,000 clones, 75% to 85% seen once. Material: memory CD4+ T cells from PBMCs. The subset is: CD45RA-negative fraction. These receptors all come from a man aged 18 to 29 in good health. Some clones in this sample may be carry-over from other donors' samples.

The V and J genes are TRBV30 and TRBJ1-6; 8 nucleotides align to TRBD1. This CDR3 is 14 amino acids long. From germline, CDR1 is GTSNPN and CDR2 SVGIG (reference sequence). The trim removed 3 bases at V and 10 bases at J, leaving 8 bases unmatched. The CDR3 loop is CAWRMEQGESPLHF. The CDR3 DNA sequence: TGTGCCTGGAGGATGGAACAGGGGGAATCACCCCTCCACTTT. The variable domain in full, with the rest retrieved from reference TRBV30 and TRBJ1-6, is SQTIHQWPATLVQPVGSPLSLECTVEGTSNPNLYWYRQAAGRGLQLLFYSVGIGQISSEVPQNLSASRPQDRQFILSSKKLLLSDSGFYLCAWRMEQGESPLHFGNGTRLTVT.

This sequence joins TRBV7-9 and TRBJ2-1; TRBD2 matches at 9 bases. The CDR3 consists of 16 residues. V gave up 6 bases and J gave up 4 bases; unmatched junction bases: 10. Germline CDR1 reads SEHNR; CDR2 reads FQNEAQ (reference sequence). The CDR3: CASRYAAAGGYNEQFF. CDR3 nucleotides: TGTGCCAGCAGATACGCCGCAGCGGGAGGTTACAATGAGCAGTTCTTC.

The chain is built from TRBV19 and TRBJ2-5; TRBD2 matches at 14 bases. With 3 bases clipped from V and 2 bases from J, the junction kept 8 bases outside the gene matches. The CDR3 runs to 18 residues. Germline CDR1 reads LNHDA; CDR2 reads SQIVND (reference sequence). The CDR3 DNA sequence: TGTGCCAGTAGTATTGGGGGGACTAGCGGGAGTAGTCAAGAGACCCAGTACTTC. Protein sequence: CASSIGGTSGSSQETQYF.

This clone was counted a single time. The chain links TRBV5-4 to TRBJ2-7; tentative D call: TRBD2 (6 bases). Germline loops: CDR1 SGHNT, CDR2 YYREEE (reference sequence). The CDR3 runs 12 residues. V was clipped by 1 base and J by 7 bases, with 9 bases between them. CDR3 sequence: CASSLTEGEQYF. DNA for the CDR3: TGTGCCAGCAGCTTGACGGAGGGGGAGCAGTACTTC.

The V call is TRBV13, the J call TRBJ2-5; possible D gene TRBD2, 6 bases. The J call may be in error: the DNA end matches TRBJ2-7 better. The CDR3 runs to 15 residues. In germline, CDR1 is PRHDT, CDR2 FYEKMQ (reference sequence). The CDR3 nucleotides are TGTGCCAGCAGCTTCGGGGGTCCGGGGCTCAACGAGCAGTACTTC. This sequence encodes CASSFGGPGLNEQYF.

The genes are TRBV27 and TRBJ2-5, with D perhaps TRBD1 (6 bases). V lost 5 bases and J 5 bases, leaving 15 bases between the germline ends. From germline, CDR1 is MNHEY and CDR2 SMNVEV (reference sequence). CDR3 size: 14 residues. For the CDR3, the DNA is TGTGCCAGCAGTCCGGGACAAGGGCCGGAGACCCAGTACTTC. Amino acid sequence: CASSPGQGPETQYF.

About this clone: Distinct nucleotide sequences in the sample also encode this CDR3. The CDR3, as DNA: TGTGCCAGCAGTGGACCCCAAGAGACCCAGTACTTC. It specifies CASSGPQETQYF. The gene calls are TRBV9 and TRBJ2-5; D is ambiguous. Germline V CDR1 and CDR2: SGDLS, YYNGEE. V shed 5 bases and J shed 1 base, with 6 bases lying between them. The CDR3 runs 12 residues.

The genes are TRBV7-2 and TRBJ2-7, with D hard to call. CDR1 is SGHTA and CDR2 is FQGNSA in the germline V gene. Trimming pared 1 base from V and 2 bases from J, leaving 12 bases between. The CDR3 covers 15 residues. CDR3 loop: CASSLDLVEAYEQYF. For the CDR3, the DNA is TGTGCCAGCAGCTTAGATCTGGTGGAAGCCTACGAGCAGTACTTC. The entire variable domain, with the rest obtained from reference TRBV7-2 and TRBJ2-7, is as follows: GAGVSQSPSNKVTEKGKDVELRCDPISGHTALYWYRQSLGQGLEFLIYFQGNSAPDKSGLPSDRFSAERTGGSVSTLTIQRTQQEDSAVYLCASSLDLVEAYEQYFGPGTRLTVT.

This rearrangement joins TRBV18 to TRBJ2-5; 9 positions match TRBD2. This CDR3 comprises 16 residues. The ends lost 3 bases at V and 5 bases at J; junction bases unmatched: 10. CDR1 and CDR2 from the germline V gene are KGHSH and LQKENI. The CDR3 bases are TGTGCCAGCTCACCCGGCAGCGGGAGGTTACTTGAGACCCAGTACTTC. Amino acids: CASSPGSGRLLETQYF.

J is TRBJ2-5 and V is TRBV4-2; the match to TRBD2 covers 11 bases. Germline trimming cut 3 bases from V and 3 bases from J; bases unmatched to any gene: 9. Germline-derived CDR1 and CDR2 are LGHNA and YNFKEQ. The CDR3 extends over 17 amino acids. The CDR3 here is CASSQRRGTSGEETQYF. CDR3 DNA: TGTGCCAGCAGCCAGCGAAGAGGGACTAGCGGCGAAGAGACCCAGTACTTC.

The gene calls are TRBV7-9 and TRBJ2-5, with D perhaps matching TRBD2 (5 bases). The V end lost 4 bases, the J end lost 3 bases, and 12 bases lay between the germline ends. Germline V gene data show CDR1 as SEHNR and CDR2 as FQNEAQ (reference sequence). The CDR3 runs to 14 residues. The CDR3 bases are TGTGCCAGCAGCTCACGGGGTGGTAAAGAGACCCAGTACTTC. Protein sequence: CASSSRGGKETQYF.

This rearrangement joins TRBV7-2 to TRBJ2-1; D is unresolved. Germline V gene data show CDR1 as SGHTA and CDR2 as FQGNSA. The ends were cut back, 5 bases at V and 5 bases at J, with 10 bases in the middle. This CDR3 has 13 residues. CDR3 amino acids: CASSVGSHNEQFF. CDR3 nucleotide sequence: TGTGCCAGCAGCGTCGGATCGCACAATGAGCAGTTCTTC.

This clone was seen only once. Possible read error: a much larger clone is one base away. Other DNA sequences in this specimen translate into the identical CDR3. The V call is TRBV19, the J call TRBJ2-5; D is unclear. There are 11 residues in the CDR3. The V end was cut by 3 bases, the J end by 3 bases, with 2 bases between. Germline CDR1 is LNHDA and CDR2 is SQIVND (reference sequence). Here the CDR3 reads CASSIEETQYF. The CDR3 coding sequence is TGTGCCAGTAGTATTGAAGAGACCCAGTACTTC.